This T cell receptor (beta chain) was found in a study of blood T cell repertoires in COVID-19. Clinical history as reported by participants underpinned cohort assignment. Profiling relied on immunoSEQ multiplex PCR, and the TCRdb table lists in-frame clones only, not all of them. Of approximately 400,000 clones listed, more than 75% were seen once; the top ten hold 0.9% to 1.5%. Per germline, CDR1 ENHRY and CDR2 SYGVKD. CDR3 length: 17 residues. Losses at the gene ends were 3 bases for V and 4 bases for J; bases not matched to a gene: 9. This chain uses TRBV10-3 with TRBJ2-3; TRBD2 matches 11 bases. Material: PBMCs or T cells enriched from blood (not recorded which). The TCR sequence derives from a woman younger than 35 who had recovered from COVID-19. In DNA, the CDR3 is TGTGCCATCAGTGACGGCATTAGCGGGGGGGCCCCAGATACGCAGTATTTT. Residues: CAISDGISGGAPDTQYF.